Listed below are T cell receptor beta chains from one sample, sequenced in a study of T cell changes during pregnancy in multiple sclerosis. Sequencing was performed with immunoSEQ multiplex PCR; in TCRdb, only in-frame clones are kept and a portion is missing. Among tens of thousands of clones listed, 94% were seen once. The sample consisted of CD4+ T cells from peripheral blood mononuclear cells, taken in the first trimester of pregnancy. These receptors were collected from a female donor with multiple sclerosis, enrolled in a pregnancy study. Each CDR3 is given with its conserved first and last residue. The D gene is left open where the match is weak. Rows give clone size only sometimes, using once, few, many, or a class for an expanded clone.

DNA,CDR3,V,D,size,J
TGTGCCAGCAGCCAAGACCTGTCAATTCGGGGCTACACCTTC,CASSQDLSIRGYTF,TRBV4-2,-,few,TRBJ1-2
TGTGCCAGCAGCTTAGCTGGTGCTAGCACTGAAGCTTTCTTT,CASSLAGASTEAFF,TRBV7-9,-,-,TRBJ1-1
TGTGCCAGCAGCTCCTCGACTAGGAATGAGCAGTTCTTC,CASSSSTRNEQFF,TRBV5-4,-,once,TRBJ2-1
TGTGCCAGCTTCCAGGGGGACGGAAACACCATATATTTT,CASFQGDGNTIYF,TRBV6-5,TRBD1,-,TRBJ1-3
TGTGCCAGTAGTGGGACAGCTTCGAACACCGGGGAGCTGTTTTTT,CASSGTASNTGELFF,TRBV19,TRBD1,-,TRBJ2-2
TGTGCCACCAGCAGAGAGCTTTGGGGCACCAATGAGCAGTTCTTC,CATSRELWGTNEQFF,TRBV15,-,-,TRBJ2-1
TGCGCCAGCAGCCAAGACGCGCCGGGACAGGGTAGTATAGATACGCAGTATTTT,CASSQDAPGQGSIDTQYF,TRBV4-1,TRBD1,-,TRBJ2-3
TGTGCCTGGAGTGTAGGGGGGACAGAGAACGAAAAACTGTTTTTT,CAWSVGGTENEKLFF,TRBV30,TRBD1,-,TRBJ1-4
TGTGCCAGCTCCTCCGGACAGGGGAGACTGAACACTGAAGCTTTCTTT,CASSSGQGRLNTEAFF,TRBV18,TRBD1,-,TRBJ1-1
TGTGCCAGCAGCCCCACCACAAAAGGGGCCTACGAGCAGTACTTC,CASSPTTKGAYEQYF,TRBV6-5,-,-,TRBJ2-7
TGTGCCTGGAGTGTAGTCAGAAGATCGAAAACTGAAGCTTTCTTT,CAWSVVRRSKTEAFF,TRBV30,-,-,TRBJ1-1
TGTGCCAGCAGCGAGTTACTAGCGGAGCCCTACAATGAGCAGTTCTTC,CASSELLAEPYNEQFF,TRBV7-9,TRBD2,-,TRBJ2-1
TGTGCCAGCAGTGAACAGGGGGACTGGTATCCCTACGAGCAGTACTTC,CASSEQGDWYPYEQYF,TRBV6-1,-,-,TRBJ2-7
TGCGCCAGCAGCGGGCAGGGGGCTCTCGATGAGCAGTTCTTC,CASSGQGALDEQFF,TRBV5-1,TRBD1,-,TRBJ2-1
TGTGCCAGTGGGAGGAGTAACACTGAAGCTTTCTTT,CASGRSNTEAFF,TRBV19,-,-,TRBJ1-1
TGTGCCAGCAGCCAAGATGGGGCGGGGGGGAAAGAGACCCAGTACTTC,CASSQDGAGGKETQYF,TRBV4-2,TRBD2,-,TRBJ2-5
TGTGCCAGCAGTTTTACCCCTTGGCGGGGGAGCACAGATACGCAGTATTTT,CASSFTPWRGSTDTQYF,TRBV28,TRBD2,-,TRBJ2-3
TGCAGCATCCTCCAAACAGGGCAGAAGAGCTACACCTTC,CSILQTGQKSYTF,TRBV29-1,-,-,TRBJ1-2
TGTGCCAGCAGCCCTACGACAGGGTCTGGGGCCAACGTCCTGACTTTC,CASSPTTGSGANVLTF,TRBV9,TRBD1,-,TRBJ2-6
TGTGCCAGCAGTTCCCCCTGGGGAGCCGCGAACACCGGGGAGCTGTTTTTT,CASSSPWGAANTGELFF,TRBV27,-,-,TRBJ2-2
TGTGCCAGCAGCGTAGCCCCGCCAGGGGGCCCCATATATTTT,CASSVAPPGGPIYF,TRBV9,TRBD1,-,TRBJ1-3
TGTGCCAGCAGAGGGGGCTATAGGGGCTACACCTTC,CASRGGYRGYTF,TRBV6-5,TRBD1,once,TRBJ1-2
TGTGCCAGCAGCGCGGACAGGGCCCCCGGGGAGCTGTTTTTT,CASSADRAPGELFF,TRBV5-6,TRBD1,-,TRBJ2-2
TGTGCCAGTAGTGCACCGGGCGGGGGCTCCTACGAGCAGTACTTC,CASSAPGGGSYEQYF,TRBV19,TRBD2,-,TRBJ2-7
TGTGCCAGCAGATCGGGGGGGCTTACCCCGAACACTGAAGCTTTCTTT,CASRSGGLTPNTEAFF,TRBV27,-,once,TRBJ1-1
TGTGCCAGCAGCACCGGGACTAGGGGACGGCAAGAGACCCAGTACTTC,CASSTGTRGRQETQYF,TRBV14,TRBD2,once,TRBJ2-5
TGTGCCATCAGCCGGCCGGGGTGGGACTCGGCGGAGGACACCATATATTTT,CAISRPGWDSAEDTIYF,TRBV10-3,-,-,TRBJ1-3